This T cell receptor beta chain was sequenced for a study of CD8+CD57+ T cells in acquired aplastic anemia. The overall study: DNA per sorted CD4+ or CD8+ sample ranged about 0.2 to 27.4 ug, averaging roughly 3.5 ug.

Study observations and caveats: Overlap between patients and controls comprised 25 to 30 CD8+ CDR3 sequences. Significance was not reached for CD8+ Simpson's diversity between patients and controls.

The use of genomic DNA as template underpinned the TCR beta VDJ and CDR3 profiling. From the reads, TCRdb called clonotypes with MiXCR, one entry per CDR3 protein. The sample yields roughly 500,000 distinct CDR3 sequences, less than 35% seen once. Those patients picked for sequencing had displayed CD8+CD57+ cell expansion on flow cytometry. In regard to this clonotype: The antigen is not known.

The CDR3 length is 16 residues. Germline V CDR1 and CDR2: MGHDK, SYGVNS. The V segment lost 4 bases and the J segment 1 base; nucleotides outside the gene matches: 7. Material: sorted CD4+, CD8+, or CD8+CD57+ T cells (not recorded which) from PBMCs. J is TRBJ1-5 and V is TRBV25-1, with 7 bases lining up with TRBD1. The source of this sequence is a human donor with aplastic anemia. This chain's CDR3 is CASSGTGDWSNQPQHF. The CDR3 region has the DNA TGTGCCAGCAGTGGTACAGGGGATTGGAGCAATCAGCCCCAGCATTTT.